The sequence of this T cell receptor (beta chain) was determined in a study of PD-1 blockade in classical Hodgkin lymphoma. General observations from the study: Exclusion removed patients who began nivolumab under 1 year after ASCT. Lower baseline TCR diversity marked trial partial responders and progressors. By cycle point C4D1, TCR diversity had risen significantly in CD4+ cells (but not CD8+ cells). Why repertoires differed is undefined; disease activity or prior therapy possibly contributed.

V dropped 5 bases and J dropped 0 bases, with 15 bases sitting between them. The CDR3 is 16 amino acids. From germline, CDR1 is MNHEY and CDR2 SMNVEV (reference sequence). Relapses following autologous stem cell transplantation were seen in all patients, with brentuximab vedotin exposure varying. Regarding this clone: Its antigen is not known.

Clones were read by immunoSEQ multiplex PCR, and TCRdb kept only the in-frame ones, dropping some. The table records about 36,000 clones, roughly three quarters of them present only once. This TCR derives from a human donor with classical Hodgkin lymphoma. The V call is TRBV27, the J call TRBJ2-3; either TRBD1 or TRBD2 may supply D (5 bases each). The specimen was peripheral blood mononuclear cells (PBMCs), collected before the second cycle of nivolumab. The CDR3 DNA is TGTGCCAGCAGTCTAATGGGACGGAGTAGCACAGATACGCAGTATTTT. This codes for CASSLMGRSSTDTQYF.